One and the same sample provided the 22 T cell receptor beta chains below, sequenced in a study of OX40 agonist ivuxolimab in advanced cancers. Receptor amplification or capture employed the immunoSEQ multiplex PCR assay. The source is immuneACCESS, and TCRdb retained only in-frame sequences with V and J called. Part of the clones is not carried over; for the studies checked, unresolved V genes explain less than half of this, and the remainder is unexplained. Recorded for this sample are tens of thousands of clones; 83% of them occurred a single time. Jointly, the top ten make up roughly 3.4% of the sample. Sequenced here: CD4+ or CD8+ T cells sorted from blood, sampled in a trial of the OX40 agonist ivuxolimab. These receptors came from an adult with an advanced solid tumor such as melanoma, head and neck, liver or kidney cancer.

V usage is TRBV7-2 and J usage is TRBJ1-4; D is ambiguous. V was shortened by 1 base and J by 4 bases, with 7 bases between the two germline ends. This CDR3 comprises 14 residues. Germline V CDR1 and CDR2: SGHTA, FQGNSA. This CDR3 reads CASSLGQINEKLFF. In DNA form, the CDR3 reads TGTGCCAGCAGCTTAGGCCAAATTAATGAAAAACTGTTTTTT.

The chain is built from TRBV6-5 and TRBJ1-6; D may be TRBD1 (6 bases). Trimming shortened V by 6 bases and J by 8 bases, and 8 bases separated the two germline ends. The length of the CDR3 is 12 residues. Germline V gene lookup returns CDR1 MNHEY and CDR2 SVGAGI. For the CDR3, the DNA is TGTGCCAGCAGCAACAGGGATTCACCCCTCCACTTT. Its translation: CASSNRDSPLHF.

The rearrangement links TRBV30 to TRBJ2-3, with TRBD1 identical over 7 bases. The germline gives CDR1 GTSNPN, CDR2 SVGIG (reference sequence). J was trimmed by 0 bases and V by 5 bases; bases with no gene match: 5. The CDR3 length is 14 residues. CDR3 region: CAWGKGASTDTQYF. The DNA for the CDR3 is TGTGCCTGGGGGAAGGGGGCCAGCACAGATACGCAGTATTTT.

V gene TRBV5-4 combines with J gene TRBJ1-1; 7 bases align to TRBD1. CDR3 length: 15 residues. The germline V gene encodes CDR1 SGHNT and CDR2 YYREEE (reference sequence). Trimming took 4 bases from V and 6 from J; bases not matched to a gene: 12. The CDR3 nucleotides read TGTGCCAGCAGCGGATGGGACAGTAGATTCGCTGAAGCTTTCTTT. Protein: CASSGWDSRFAEAFF.

The chain has TRBV10-3 and TRBJ2-5; D is undetermined. Matching the DNA end better, TRBJ2-7 makes the J call doubtful. There are 13 residues in the CDR3. Germline-derived CDR1 and CDR2 are ENHRY and SYGVKD. This CDR3 reads CAISETADYEQYF. Here the CDR3 DNA reads TGTGCCATCAGTGAGACGGCGGACTACGAGCAGTACTTC.

The chain links TRBV30 to TRBJ1-2; no firm D call. Germline CDR1 GTSNPN, CDR2 SVGIG (reference sequence). CDR3 length: 14 amino acids. Between the trimmed V and J ends, which lost 2 bases and 5 bases, there was a span of 15 bases. The CDR3 spells CAWSLGNIEYGYTF. The CDR3 coding sequence is TGTGCCTGGAGTCTCGGGAACATTGAATATGGCTACACCTTC.

This sequence joins TRBV7-9 and TRBJ2-3; tentative D call: TRBD2 (6 bases). The V end was cut by 1 base, the J end by 1 base, with 9 bases between. Germline-derived CDR1 and CDR2 are SEHNR and FQNEAQ (reference sequence). This CDR3 has 15 amino acids. CDR3 bases: TGTGCCAGCAGCTTAGGCCAGCGGGGCACAGATACGCAGTATTTT. Protein sequence: CASSLGQRGTDTQYF.

The chain employs TRBV4-3 and TRBJ1-2; a possible D gene is TRBD1 (6 bases). CDR1 is LGHNA and CDR2 is YSLEER in the germline V gene. This CDR3 is built from 16 residues. Between the trimmed V and J ends, which lost 0 bases and 4 bases, there was a span of 15 bases. The CDR3 protein is CASSQDFGTTAYGYTF. DNA of the CDR3: TGCGCCAGCAGCCAAGATTTCGGGACAACCGCCTATGGCTACACCTTC.

V and J are TRBV19 and TRBJ2-3; D tentatively reads TRBD1 or TRBD2 (5 bases each). V shed 0 bases and J shed 2 bases, with 9 bases lying between them. This CDR3 has 15 residues. The germline V gene encodes CDR1 LNHDA and CDR2 SQIVND (reference sequence). Here the CDR3 reads CASSIDRDATDTQYF. The CDR3 bases are TGTGCCAGTAGTATAGATCGGGACGCCACAGATACGCAGTATTTT.

This rearrangement joins TRBV7-9 to TRBJ2-5; the D call may be TRBD1 or TRBD2 (6 bases each). Trimming left V 8 bases short and J 5 bases short, with 18 bases between. Germline CDR1 and CDR2: SEHNR and FQNEAQ (reference sequence). The CDR3 is 14 amino acids. CDR3: CASQRPGAWETQYF. CDR3 coding DNA: TGTGCCAGCCAACGTCCGGGGGCCTGGGAGACCCAGTACTTC.

This clone was counted once. The chain joins TRBV6-1 to TRBJ1-4, with D possibly matching TRBD1 (6 bases). The CDR3 runs to 14 residues. V was clipped by 6 bases and J by 7 bases, with 15 bases between them. CDR1 is MNHNS and CDR2 is SASEGT in the germline V gene. The CDR3 DNA reads as TGTGCCAGCAGAGACGAGAGGGGGGCTGAAAAACTGTTTTTT. This sequence encodes CASRDERGAEKLFF.

The rearrangement joins TRBV5-1 to TRBJ2-5; 11 positions match TRBD2. In germline, CDR1 is SGHRS, CDR2 YFSETQ. The CDR3 is 14 amino acids. V lost 4 bases and J lost 9; bases outside the gene matches: 8. CDR3 protein: CASSQRGSGGAQYF. Written as DNA, the CDR3 is TGCGCCAGCAGCCAGCGGGGTAGCGGGGGGGCCCAGTACTTC.

V and J are TRBV6-5 and TRBJ1-5, with D perhaps TRBD1 (6 bases). Germline CDR1 reads MNHEY; CDR2 reads SVGAGI. The CDR3 totals 14 residues. The V end was cut by 6 bases, the J end by 11 bases, with 20 bases between. CDR3 nucleotides: TGTGCCAGCAGGACGGGACAAGGGACCTCTTCCCAGCATTTT. Amino acids: CASRTGQGTSSQHF.

This clone has only a few counts. The rearrangement links TRBV5-1 to TRBJ1-5; D not certain. The germline CDR1 and CDR2 sequences are SGHRS and YFSETQ. The germline V and J ends were trimmed by 1 base and 6 bases, with 11 bases remaining between them. This CDR3 has 14 amino acids. The CDR3 here is CASSLLPGPQPQHF. The CDR3 DNA reads TGCGCCAGCAGCTTGTTGCCAGGACCTCAGCCCCAGCATTTT.

CDR3 amino acids: CASSELGGIQETQYF. In DNA, the CDR3 is TGTGCCAGCAGTGAATTGGGGGGAATCCAAGAGACCCAGTACTTC. The rearrangement joins TRBV2 to TRBJ2-5, with D possibly TRBD2 on 6 matching bases. The CDR3 has 15 residues. Per the germline V gene, CDR1 is SNHLY and CDR2 is FYNNEI. Trimming took off 2 bases at V and 1 base at J, with 11 bases between the two ends. The full variable domain, completed using reference TRBV2 and TRBJ2-5, is EPEVTQTPSHQVTQMGQEVILRCVPISNHLYFYWYRQILGQKVEFLVSFYNNEISEKSEIFDDQFSVERPDGSNFTLKIRSTKLEDSAMYFCASSELGGIQETQYFGPGTRLLVL.

V usage is TRBV27 and J usage is TRBJ1-1, with 7 bases identical to TRBD1. CDR1 is MNHEY and CDR2 is SMNVEV in the germline V gene (reference sequence). The CDR3 is 14 amino acids. The trim removed 6 bases at V and 5 bases at J, leaving 9 bases unmatched. The CDR3 region is CASSSQGVWTEAFF. Written as DNA, the CDR3 is TGTGCCAGCAGCTCCCAGGGGGTTTGGACTGAAGCTTTCTTT.

V is TRBV28 and J is TRBJ1-5; D not resolved. Trimming pared 8 bases from V and 10 bases from J, leaving 9 bases between. Per germline, CDR1 MDHEN and CDR2 SYDVKM. The length of the CDR3 is 10 residues. The CDR3 region has the DNA TGTGCCAGCGGCCCAGTACCCCAGCATTTT. Translation: CASGPVPQHF.

The CDR3 sequence: CASSVAAGGTEAFF. CDR3 DNA sequence: TGTGCCAGTAGTGTAGCAGCGGGGGGCACTGAAGCTTTCTTT. V usage is TRBV19 and J usage is TRBJ1-1; D is possibly TRBD1 (5 bases). Trimming cost V 5 bases and J 4 bases, with 14 bases left between them. The CDR3 loop spans 14 amino acids. CDR1 is LNHDA and CDR2 is SQIVND in the germline V gene (reference sequence).

This sequence joins TRBV5-1 and TRBJ2-3, with 8 bases that match TRBD1. Germline CDR1 reads SGHRS; CDR2 reads YFSETQ. V shed 1 base, J shed 5 bases, and the junction held 6 bases outside the gene matches. The CDR3 has 15 amino acids. The CDR3 DNA follows: TGCGCCAGCAGCTTGTCGGCAGGGGGCGTAGATACGCAGTATTTT. This encodes CASSLSAGGVDTQYF. Full variable domain (missing parts from reference TRBV5-1 and TRBJ2-3): KAGVTQTPRYLIKTRGQQVTLSCSPISGHRSVSWYQQTPGQGLQFLFEYFSETQRNKGNFPGRFSGRQFSNSRSEMNVSTLELGDSALYLCASSLSAGGVDTQYFGPGTRLTVL.

In its sample, this clone was seen a few times. This rearrangement joins TRBV7-2 to TRBJ2-5; D not certain. The CDR3 has 15 amino acids. Trimming cost V 2 bases and J 5 bases, with 15 bases left between them. Germline V gives CDR1 SGHTA, CDR2 FQGNSA. CDR3 residues: CASSLSLTVPETQYF. The CDR3 bases are TGTGCCAGCAGCTTATCCCTCACAGTTCCCGAGACCCAGTACTTC.

The CDR3, as DNA: TGTGCCAGCAGTTTACACCAGGGTTTGGAAAAACTGTTTTTT. It translates to CASSLHQGLEKLFF. This chain uses TRBV28 with TRBJ1-4; a weak D match, TRBD1 (5 bases). With 2 bases removed from V and 8 bases from J, the gap between germline ends came to 12 bases. The CDR3 has 14 amino acids. The germline V gene has CDR1 MDHEN and CDR2 SYDVKM.

This rearrangement joins TRBV6-5 to TRBJ1-2, with a weak D call TRBD1 (5 bases). Germline CDR1 is MNHEY and CDR2 is SVGAGI. V was cut by 0 bases and J by 0 bases, with 11 bases left in between. The CDR3 extends over 16 amino acids. The CDR3 loop is CASSYSLRVSNYGYTF. In DNA, the CDR3 is TGTGCCAGCAGTTACTCGCTCAGGGTATCTAACTATGGCTACACCTTC.